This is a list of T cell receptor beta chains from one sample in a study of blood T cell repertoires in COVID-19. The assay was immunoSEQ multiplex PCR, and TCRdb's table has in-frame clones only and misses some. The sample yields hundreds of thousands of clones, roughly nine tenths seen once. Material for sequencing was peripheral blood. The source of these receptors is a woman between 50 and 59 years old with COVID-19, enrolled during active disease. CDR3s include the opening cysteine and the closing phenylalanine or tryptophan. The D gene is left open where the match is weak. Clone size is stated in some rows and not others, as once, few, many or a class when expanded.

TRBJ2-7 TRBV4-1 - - CASSQDPENYEQYF
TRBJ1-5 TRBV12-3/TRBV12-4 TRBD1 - CASGTGHEQPQHF
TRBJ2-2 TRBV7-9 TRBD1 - CASSLRQGADGELFF
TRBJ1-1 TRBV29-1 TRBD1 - CSVVQGAIRTEAFF
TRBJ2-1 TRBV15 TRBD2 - CATSRNRGGGANEQFF
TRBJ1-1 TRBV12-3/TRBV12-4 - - CASRYSPTEAFF
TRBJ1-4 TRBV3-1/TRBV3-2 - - CASGETNYEKLFF
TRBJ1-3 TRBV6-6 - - CASRARGNTIYF
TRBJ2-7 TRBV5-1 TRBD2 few CASSAGTSGYEQYF
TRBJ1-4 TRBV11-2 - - CASSPLGSYEKLFF
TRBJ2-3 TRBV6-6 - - CASSYYGERDTQYF
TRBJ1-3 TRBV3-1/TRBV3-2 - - CASSPTPGQSSGNTIYF
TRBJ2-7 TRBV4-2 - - CASSQDLPGGGPGYEQYF
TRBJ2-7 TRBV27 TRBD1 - CASSLTGVEQYF
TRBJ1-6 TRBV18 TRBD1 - CASSPPGQGDNSPLHF
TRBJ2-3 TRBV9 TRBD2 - CASSGRGGEYTDTQYF
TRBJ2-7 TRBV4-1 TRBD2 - CASSQALLAPGGRGLAGPQYF
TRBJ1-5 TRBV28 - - CASSTGDILNSNQPQHF
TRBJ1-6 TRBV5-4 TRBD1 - CASSFAGTGLSSPLHF
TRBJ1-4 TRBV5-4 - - CASSAANRPSEKLFF
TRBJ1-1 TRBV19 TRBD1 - CASRDRGFMNTEAFF
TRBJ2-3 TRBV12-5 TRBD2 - CASATGGTQYF
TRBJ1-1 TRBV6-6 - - CASTRSGDTEAFF
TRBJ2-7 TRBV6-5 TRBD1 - CASLQGSEQYF
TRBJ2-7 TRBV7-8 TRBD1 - CASSFTGASYEQYF
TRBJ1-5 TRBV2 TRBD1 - CASSQEPTGNQPQHF
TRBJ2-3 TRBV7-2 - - CASSLEVSTDTQYF